This T cell receptor beta chain comes out of a study of CD8 T cells in ankylosing spondylitis (TCRdb year 2017). Describing the broader study: T cell receptor beta repertoires were profiled in healthy donors and ankylosing spondylitis patients so that disease-linked TCR variants could be found. Peripheral blood was sampled, and synovial fluid was also collected from ankylosing spondylitis patients. The full study cohort was made up of approximately 24 ankylosing spondylitis patients and about a hundred healthy donors. What the work shows at the level of the full study, not this receptor alone: The disease-linked clones showed a CD8+ phenotype and occurred at relatively low frequencies in peripheral blood. Blood from ankylosing spondylitis patients appeared to be characterized by a TCR beta motif made up of about 8 highly homologous amino acid variants. Some motif variants had previously been reported in the synovial fluid and blood of reactive arthritis patients, which suggests shared mechanisms of disease initiation. Significant enrichment of the disease-linked clones was reported in matched synovial fluid samples from ankylosing spondylitis patients.

Trimming takes 0 bases off V and 3 bases off J; junction bases not matched to a gene: 10. Including the terminal cysteine and phenylalanine, the CDR3 comprises 17 residues. The retained sequence is limited to the CDR3, 51 bases, with the frame set at the first base. Per the germline V gene, SGDLS is the CDR1 and YYNGEE is the CDR2. The table lists this clonotype with a few counts. No cognate antigen has been identified for it. Base qualities are not provided; no much larger clone lies one nucleotide away. Sequencing took place on an Illumina HiSeq 2500. TCR beta libraries were prepared by quantitative 5'-RACE with molecular barcodes. The study's own analysis went as follows. To identify disease-linked TCR variants, a new computational method was used, one built on a probabilistic model of VDJ rearrangement. Using fastp trimming at Q25 and MiXCR clonotype assembly, TCRdb reanalyzed the public sequencing data and kept in-frame beta chains. Each record represents a unique CDR3 protein, reported with the most common genes and DNA among its rows. The V and J calls, along with clone size, are taken from TCRdb and not from the paper's own processing. For this sample there are around 220,000 distinct CDR3 sequences; about 10% appear just once. Roughly 23% of the sample is in the top ten clones.

Rearrangement joined TRBV9 to TRBJ2-3, and TRBD1 matches 7 of the central bases. The sequenced sample was blood, either unsorted or a sorted T cell fraction (not recorded which). The source is a male donor with ankylosing spondylitis or in good health (not recorded which). The encoded CDR3 is CASSVGVGTEETDTQYF. At the DNA level, the sequence is TGTGCCAGCAGCGTAGGGGTCGGGACAGAAGAAACAGATACGCAGTATTTT. Here the CDR3 is joined to the reference TRBV9 and TRBJ2-3 genes, and the full variable domain is: DSGVTQTPKHLITATGQRVTLRCSPRSGDLSVYWYQQSLDQGLQFLIQYYNGEERAKGNILERFSAQQFPDLHSELNLSSLELGDSALYFCASSVGVGTEETDTQYFGPGTRLTVL.